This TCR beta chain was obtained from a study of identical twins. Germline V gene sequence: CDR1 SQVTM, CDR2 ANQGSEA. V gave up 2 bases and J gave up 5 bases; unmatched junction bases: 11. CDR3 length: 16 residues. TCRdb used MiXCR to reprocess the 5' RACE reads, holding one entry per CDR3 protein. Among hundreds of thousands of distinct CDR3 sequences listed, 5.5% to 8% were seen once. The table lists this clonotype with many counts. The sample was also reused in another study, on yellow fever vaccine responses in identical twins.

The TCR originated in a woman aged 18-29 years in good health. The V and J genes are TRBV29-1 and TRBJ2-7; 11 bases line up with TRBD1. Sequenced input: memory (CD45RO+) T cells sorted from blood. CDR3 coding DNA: TGCAGCGTTGAACGGTTGGGGACAGGGGGTTCTGACGAGCAGTACTTC. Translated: CSVERLGTGGSDEQYF.